This paragraph covers one T cell receptor (beta chain) sequence. The entry originates in a study of blood T cell repertoires in COVID-19. Study as a whole: There were acute and convalescent COVID-19 samples, and they came from the United States, Italy and Spain.

The germline gives CDR1 LNHDA, CDR2 SQIVND (reference sequence). V was pared by 2 bases and J by 8 bases, with 8 bases of the junction left unmatched. The CDR3 sequence is 15 residues long. In the authors' methods: The authors estimated nucleated cell counts from reference gene primer amplification. Data came from immunoSEQ multiplex PCR; TCRdb stores just in-frame clones and leaves some out. V, J and clone size are those of that table, while D and trimming were read from the DNA. This table has 150,000 to 200,000 clones, approximately 79% appearing once. The origin of this receptor is a man in his 60s with active or convalescent COVID-19. The rearrangement joins TRBV19 to TRBJ2-1; 8 nucleotides agree with TRBD2. Sequencing input: peripheral blood. As DNA, the CDR3 is TGTGCCAGTAGTATAAGGAGCGGGAGACCCGATGAGCAGTTCTTC. As protein: CASSIRSGRPDEQFF.